The 9 T cell receptor beta chains presented below share a single source sample, sequenced in a study of T cell responses to AZD1222 COVID-19 vaccine. Generated by immunoSEQ multiplex PCR, the TCRdb table keeps only in-frame clones and is missing some. This sample yields around 140,000 clones, of which 65% to 90% are seen a single time; 20% to 25% belongs to the top ten. This specimen was peripheral blood, taken on day 0 of AZD1222 vaccination. These receptors were obtained from an adult in good health.

The V and J genes are TRBV11-2 and TRBJ1-2; D remains ambiguous. This CDR3 comprises 12 residues. V lost 5 bases to trimming and J lost 7 bases, with 11 bases between them. The germline gives CDR1 SGHAT, CDR2 FQNNGV. CDR3 sequence reads: CASSPDIRGYTF. CDR3 in DNA: TGTGCCAGCAGCCCTGATATACGTGGCTACACCTTC.

The V and J genes are TRBV5-1 and TRBJ2-1, with D possibly matching TRBD1 (6 bases). Trimming pared 0 bases from V and 6 bases from J, leaving 16 bases between. Germline CDR1 SGHRS, CDR2 YFSETQ. The CDR3 extends over 16 amino acids. Written as DNA, the CDR3 is TGCGCCAGCAGCTTGGCCCGTGGGGGCTCAGCCAATGAGCAGTTCTTC. Its protein product is CASSLARGGSANEQFF. The whole variable domain, remainder taken from reference TRBV5-1 and TRBJ2-1, is KAGVTQTPRYLIKTRGQQVTLSCSPISGHRSVSWYQQTPGQGLQFLFEYFSETQRNKGNFPGRFSGRQFSNSRSEMNVSTLELGDSALYLCASSLARGGSANEQFFGPGTRLTVL.

V and J are TRBV5-5 and TRBJ1-1; D is uncertain. Germline V lookup: CDR1 SGHKS, CDR2 YYEKEE (reference sequence). The CDR3 is 13 amino acids. V gave up 0 bases and J gave up 3 bases, with 6 bases separating them. The CDR3, as DNA: TGTGCCAGCAGCTTGGACAGAGACACTGAAGCTTTCTTT. This gives the protein CASSLDRDTEAFF.

This chain uses TRBV2 with TRBJ1-1; D unresolved. The V gene's germline CDR1 is SNHLY and CDR2 FYNNEI. The CDR3 contains 13 residues. V lost 3 bases, J lost 1 base, and 6 bases lay in between. The CDR3 DNA sequence: TGTGCCAGCAGTGACAGGTGGAACACTGAAGCTTTCTTT. As protein: CASSDRWNTEAFF.

The chain joins TRBV6-6 to TRBJ1-2, with 7 bases that match TRBD1. This CDR3 has 15 amino acids. Germline V gene data show CDR1 as MNHNY and CDR2 as SVGAGI (reference sequence). The V and J ends lost 4 bases and 8 bases, in that order; junction bases with no gene match: 13. The CDR3 DNA reads as TGTGCCAGCAGTTCCCAACCCGACAGGGTAATGGGCTACACCTTC. This gives the protein CASSSQPDRVMGYTF.

The genes are TRBV19 and TRBJ1-2; D possibly corresponds to TRBD1 (6 bases). Trimming removed 7 bases at V and 3 bases at J, with 12 bases between. CDR3 length: 13 amino acids. Germline CDR1 LNHDA, CDR2 SQIVND (reference sequence). The CDR3 nucleotides read TGTGCCAGTACGGGGGCAGGGGACTATGGCTACACCTTC. This translates into CASTGAGDYGYTF.

This clone was detected once. This chain uses TRBV6-1 with TRBJ2-3, with unresolved D. The V and J ends lost 2 bases and 7 bases respectively, with 4 bases between them. The CDR3 is made up of 11 amino acids. In germline, CDR1 is MNHNS, CDR2 SASEGT. CDR3 sequence: CASSEWNTQYF. CDR3 coding DNA: TGTGCCAGCAGTGAATGGAATACGCAGTATTTT.

The rearrangement links TRBV3-1 (or the pseudogene TRBV3-2) to TRBJ1-1; TRBD1 aligns across 9 bases. V gave up 8 bases and J gave up 7 bases; unmatched junction bases: 17. Germline V lookup: CDR1 LGHDT, CDR2 YNNKEL (reference sequence). The CDR3 runs 16 residues. The CDR3 is CASSARGTGFSVEAFF. The CDR3 nucleotides are TGTGCCAGCTCCGCCAGAGGGACAGGGTTCTCTGTTGAAGCTTTCTTT.

This clone was counted once. The chain has TRBV19 and TRBJ2-7; D assignment may be TRBD1 or TRBD2 (5 bases each). Germline assignment: CDR1 LNHDA and CDR2 SQIVND (reference sequence). V dropped 3 bases and J dropped 1 base, with 10 bases sitting between them. There are 14 residues in the CDR3. CDR3 sequence: CASSMDGGSYEQYF. In nucleotides, the CDR3 is TGTGCCAGTAGTATGGATGGGGGTTCCTACGAGCAGTACTTC.